The T cell receptor beta chain described here comes from a study of T cells in Graves' hyperthyroidism and ophthalmopathy. The source material, RNA transcripts, was used to amplify TCR beta CDR3 regions. With the HTBI primer set, the TCR CDR3 went through a first round of RT-PCR. TCRdb analysed the multiplex PCR reads with MiXCR anew, one entry per CDR3 protein. The sample yields about 500,000 distinct CDR3 sequences, 15% to 20% seen once. CDR3 size: 16 residues. Trimming took 4 bases from V and 9 from J, leaving 20 bases between them. Germline V gene data show CDR1 as SGHRS and CDR2 as YFSETQ. The receptor comes from a woman aged 18-29 years with Graves' ophthalmopathy. The material sequenced was blood. J is TRBJ1-6 and V is TRBV5-1; D is possibly TRBD1 (6 bases). The CDR3 sequence: CASSPLTGMGSSPLHF. DNA of the CDR3: TGCGCCAGCAGCCCCCTTACAGGGATGGGAAGTTCACCCCTCCACTTT.